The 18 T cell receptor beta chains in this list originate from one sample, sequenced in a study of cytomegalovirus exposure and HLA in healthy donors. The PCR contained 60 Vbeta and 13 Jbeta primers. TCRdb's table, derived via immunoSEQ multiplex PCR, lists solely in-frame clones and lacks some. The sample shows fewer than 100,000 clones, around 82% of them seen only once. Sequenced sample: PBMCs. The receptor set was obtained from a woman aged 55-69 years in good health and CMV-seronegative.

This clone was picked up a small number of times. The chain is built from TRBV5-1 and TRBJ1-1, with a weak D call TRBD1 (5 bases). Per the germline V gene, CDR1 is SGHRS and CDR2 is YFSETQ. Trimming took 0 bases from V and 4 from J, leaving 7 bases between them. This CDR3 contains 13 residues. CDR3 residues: CASSLGQSTEAFF. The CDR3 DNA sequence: TGCGCCAGCAGCTTGGGACAGTCCACTGAAGCTTTCTTT.

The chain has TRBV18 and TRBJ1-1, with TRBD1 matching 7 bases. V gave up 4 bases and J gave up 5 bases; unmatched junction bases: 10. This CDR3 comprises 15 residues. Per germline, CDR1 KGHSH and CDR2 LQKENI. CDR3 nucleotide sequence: TGTGCCAGCTCACTCGGACAGGCCCGGGGGACTGAAGCTTTCTTT. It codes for CASSLGQARGTEAFF.

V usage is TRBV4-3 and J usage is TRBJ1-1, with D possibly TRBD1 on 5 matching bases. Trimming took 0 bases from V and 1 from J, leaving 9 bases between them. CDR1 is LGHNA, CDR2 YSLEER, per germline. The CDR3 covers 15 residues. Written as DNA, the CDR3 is TGCGCCAGCAGCCAAGATCAGGGCTGGAACACTGAAGCTTTCTTT. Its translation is CASSQDQGWNTEAFF.

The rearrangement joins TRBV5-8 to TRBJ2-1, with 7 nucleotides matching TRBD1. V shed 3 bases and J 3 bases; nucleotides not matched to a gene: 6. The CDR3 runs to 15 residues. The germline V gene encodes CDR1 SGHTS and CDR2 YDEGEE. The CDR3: CASSWGTAYYNEQFF. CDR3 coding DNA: TGTGCCAGCAGCTGGGGGACAGCCTACTACAATGAGCAGTTCTTC.

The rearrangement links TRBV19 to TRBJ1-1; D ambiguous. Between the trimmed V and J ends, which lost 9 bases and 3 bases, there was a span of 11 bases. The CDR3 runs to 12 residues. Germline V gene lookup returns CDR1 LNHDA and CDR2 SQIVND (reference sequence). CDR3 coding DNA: TGTGCCAGCAACTACCCCGACACTGAAGCTTTCTTT. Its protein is CASNYPDTEAFF.

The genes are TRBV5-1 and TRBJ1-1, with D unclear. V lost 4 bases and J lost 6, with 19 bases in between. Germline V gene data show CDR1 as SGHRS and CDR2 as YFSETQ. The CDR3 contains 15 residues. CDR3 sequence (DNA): TGCGCCAGCAGCCCCTATCCGGCACAGAGCCCTGAAGCTTTCTTT. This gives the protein CASSPYPAQSPEAFF.

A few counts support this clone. The CDR3 nucleotides are TGTGCCAGCAGTCCCCAGGGGGCGCTAGGAATTCAGCCCCAGCATTTT. Amino acids: CASSPQGALGIQPQHF. The rearrangement uses TRBV28 and TRBJ1-5; TRBD1 matches at 8 bases. In germline, CDR1 is MDHEN, CDR2 SYDVKM. The CDR3 spans 16 residues. Trimming took 5 bases from V and 6 from J; bases not matched to a gene: 12. Combining the CDR3 with reference TRBV28 and TRBJ1-5 gives the whole variable domain DVKVTQSSRYLVKRTGEKVFLECVQDMDHENMFWYRQDPGLGLRLIYFSYDVKMKEKGDIPEGYSVSREKKERFSLILESASTNQTSMYLCASSPQGALGIQPQHFGDGTRLSIL.

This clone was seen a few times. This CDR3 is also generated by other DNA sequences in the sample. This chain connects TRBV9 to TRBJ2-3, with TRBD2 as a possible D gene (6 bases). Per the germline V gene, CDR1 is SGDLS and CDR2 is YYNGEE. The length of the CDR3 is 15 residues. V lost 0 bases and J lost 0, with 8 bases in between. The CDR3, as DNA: TGTGCCAGCAGCGTAGGGGCGGGGAGCACAGATACGCAGTATTTT. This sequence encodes CASSVGAGSTDTQYF.

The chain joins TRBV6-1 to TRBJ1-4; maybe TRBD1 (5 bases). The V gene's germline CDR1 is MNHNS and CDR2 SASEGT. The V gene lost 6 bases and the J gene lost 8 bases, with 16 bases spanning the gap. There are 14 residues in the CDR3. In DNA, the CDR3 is TGTGCCAGCAGACGGACAACCGGCGGCGAAAAACTGTTTTTT. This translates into CASRRTTGGEKLFF.

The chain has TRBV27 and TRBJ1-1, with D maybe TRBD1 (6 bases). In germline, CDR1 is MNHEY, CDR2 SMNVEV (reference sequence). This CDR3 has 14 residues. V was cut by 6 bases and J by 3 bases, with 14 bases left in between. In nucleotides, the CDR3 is TGTGCCAGCAGGCACAGGGTGAAGGACACTGAAGCTTTCTTT. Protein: CASRHRVKDTEAFF.

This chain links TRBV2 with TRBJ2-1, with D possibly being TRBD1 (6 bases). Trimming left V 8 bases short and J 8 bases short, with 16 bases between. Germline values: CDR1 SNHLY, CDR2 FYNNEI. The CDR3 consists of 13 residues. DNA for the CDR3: TGTGCCAGCTCCTGGGCCGAGGGGGATGAGCAGTTCTTC. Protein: CASSWAEGDEQFF.

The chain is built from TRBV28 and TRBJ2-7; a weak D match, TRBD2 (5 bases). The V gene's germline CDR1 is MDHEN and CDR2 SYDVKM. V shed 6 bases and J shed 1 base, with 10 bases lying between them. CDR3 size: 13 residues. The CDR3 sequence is CASRASSSYEQYF. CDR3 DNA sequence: TGTGCCAGCAGGGCTAGCAGTTCCTACGAGCAGTACTTC.

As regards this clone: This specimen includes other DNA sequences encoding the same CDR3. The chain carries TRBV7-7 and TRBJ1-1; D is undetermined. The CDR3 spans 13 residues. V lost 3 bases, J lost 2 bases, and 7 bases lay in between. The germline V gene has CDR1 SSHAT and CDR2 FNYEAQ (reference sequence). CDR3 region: CASSLNRNTEAFF. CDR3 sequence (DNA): TGTGCCAGCAGCTTGAACAGAAACACTGAAGCTTTCTTT.

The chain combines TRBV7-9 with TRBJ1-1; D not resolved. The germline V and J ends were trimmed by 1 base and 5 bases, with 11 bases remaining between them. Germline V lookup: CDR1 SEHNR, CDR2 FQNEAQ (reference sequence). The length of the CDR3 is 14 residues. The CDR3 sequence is CASSLVPMETEAFF. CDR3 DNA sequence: TGTGCCAGCAGCTTAGTTCCGATGGAGACTGAAGCTTTCTTT.

The CDR3, as DNA: TGTGCCAGCAGCAAACAAAGCTCTGGAAACACCATATATTTT. It is translated as CASSKQSSGNTIYF. The rearrangement joins TRBV7-9 to TRBJ1-3; no clear D gene. Germline CDR1 reads SEHNR; CDR2 reads FQNEAQ (reference sequence). The CDR3 totals 14 residues. The V end was cut by 5 bases, the J end by 0 bases, with 8 bases between.

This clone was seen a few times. This CDR3 is CASSFRDTASAFF. The CDR3 bases are TGTGCCAGCAGCTTTCGGGACACTGCCTCTGCTTTCTTT. The rearrangement links TRBV5-8 to TRBJ1-1; perhaps TRBD1 as D (6 bases). Germline V gene lookup returns CDR1 SGHTS and CDR2 YDEGEE. The CDR3 runs to 13 residues. The ends were cut back, 2 bases at V and 11 bases at J, with 16 bases in the middle.

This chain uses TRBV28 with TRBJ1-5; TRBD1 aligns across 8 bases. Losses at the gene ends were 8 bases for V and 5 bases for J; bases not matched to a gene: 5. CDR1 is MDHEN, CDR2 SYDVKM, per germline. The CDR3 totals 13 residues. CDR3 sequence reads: CASLSGGYQPQHF. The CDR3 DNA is TGTGCCAGCCTGTCAGGGGGCTATCAGCCCCAGCATTTT.

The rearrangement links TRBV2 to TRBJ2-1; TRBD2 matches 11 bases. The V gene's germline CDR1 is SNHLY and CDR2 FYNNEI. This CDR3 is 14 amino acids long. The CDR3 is CTSSSGRQYNEQFF. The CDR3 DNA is TGTACATCTTCTAGCGGGAGGCAGTACAATGAGCAGTTCTTC.